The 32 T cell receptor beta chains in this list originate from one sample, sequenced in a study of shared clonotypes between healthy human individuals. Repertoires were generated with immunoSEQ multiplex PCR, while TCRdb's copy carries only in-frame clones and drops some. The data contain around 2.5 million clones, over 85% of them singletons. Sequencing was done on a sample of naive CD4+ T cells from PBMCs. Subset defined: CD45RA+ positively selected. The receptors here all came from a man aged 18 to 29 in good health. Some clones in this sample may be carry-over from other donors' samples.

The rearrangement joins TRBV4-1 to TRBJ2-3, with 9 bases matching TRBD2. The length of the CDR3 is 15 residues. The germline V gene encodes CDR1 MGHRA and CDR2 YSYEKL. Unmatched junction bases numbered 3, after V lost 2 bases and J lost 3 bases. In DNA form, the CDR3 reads TGCGCCAGCAGCCAAAGACTAGCGGCTACAGATACGCAGTATTTT. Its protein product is CASSQRLAATDTQYF.

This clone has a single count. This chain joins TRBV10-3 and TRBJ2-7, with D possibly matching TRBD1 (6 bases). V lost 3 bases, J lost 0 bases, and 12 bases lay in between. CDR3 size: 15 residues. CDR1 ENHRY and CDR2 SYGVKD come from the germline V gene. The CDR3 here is CAISDRGFPSYEQYF. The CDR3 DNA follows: TGTGCCATCAGTGACAGGGGTTTCCCCTCCTACGAGCAGTACTTC.

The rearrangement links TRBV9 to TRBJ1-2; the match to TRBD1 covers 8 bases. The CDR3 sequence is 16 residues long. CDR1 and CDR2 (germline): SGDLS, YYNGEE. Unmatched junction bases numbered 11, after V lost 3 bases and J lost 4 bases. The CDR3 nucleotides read TGTGCCAGCAGCGATTCTCCTGACAGGGGCTTCTATGGCTACACCTTC. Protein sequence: CASSDSPDRGFYGYTF.

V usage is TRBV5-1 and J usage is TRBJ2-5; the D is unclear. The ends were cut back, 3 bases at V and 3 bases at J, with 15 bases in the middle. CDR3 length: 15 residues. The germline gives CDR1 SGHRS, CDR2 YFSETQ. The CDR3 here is CASSSAWSTEETQYF. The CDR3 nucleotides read TGCGCCAGCAGCTCCGCGTGGTCCACCGAAGAGACCCAGTACTTC. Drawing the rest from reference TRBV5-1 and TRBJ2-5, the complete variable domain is KAGVTQTPRYLIKTRGQQVTLSCSPISGHRSVSWYQQTPGQGLQFLFEYFSETQRNKGNFPGRFSGRQFSNSRSEMNVSTLELGDSALYLCASSSAWSTEETQYFGPGTRLLVL.

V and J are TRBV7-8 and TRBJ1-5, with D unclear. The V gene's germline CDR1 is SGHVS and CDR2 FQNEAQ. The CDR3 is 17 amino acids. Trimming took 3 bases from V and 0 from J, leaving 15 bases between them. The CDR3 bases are TGTGCCAGCAGCTTTATTGGATCTTTGGGTAGCAATCAGCCCCAGCATTTT. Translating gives CASSFIGSLGSNQPQHF. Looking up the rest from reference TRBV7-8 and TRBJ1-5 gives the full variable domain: GAGVSQSPRYKVAKRGQDVALRCDPISGHVSLFWYQQALGQGPEFLTYFQNEAQLDKSGLPSDRFFAERPEGSVSTLKIQRTQQEDSAVYLCASSFIGSLGSNQPQHFGDGTRLSIL.

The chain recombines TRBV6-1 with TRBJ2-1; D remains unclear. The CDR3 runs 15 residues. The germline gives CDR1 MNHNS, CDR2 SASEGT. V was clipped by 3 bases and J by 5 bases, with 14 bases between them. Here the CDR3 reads CASSEIIVRDNEQFF. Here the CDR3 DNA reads TGTGCCAGCAGTGAGATCATCGTACGGGACAATGAGCAGTTCTTC.

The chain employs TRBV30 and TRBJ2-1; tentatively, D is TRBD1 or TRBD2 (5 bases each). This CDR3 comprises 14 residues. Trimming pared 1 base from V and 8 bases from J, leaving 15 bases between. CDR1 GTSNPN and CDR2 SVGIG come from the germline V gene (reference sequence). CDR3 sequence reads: CAWSEPGMGHEQFF. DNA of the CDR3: TGTGCCTGGAGTGAGCCGGGGATGGGACATGAGCAGTTCTTC.

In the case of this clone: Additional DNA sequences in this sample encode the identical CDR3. Written as DNA, the CDR3 is TGTGCCAGCAGCTTAGGCAGGGGGGCCTACGAGCAGTACTTC. It specifies CASSLGRGAYEQYF. The rearrangement links TRBV7-2 to TRBJ2-7, with D possibly matching TRBD1 (7 bases). The CDR3 runs 14 residues. V was clipped by 1 base and J by 2 bases, with 9 bases between them. Germline values: CDR1 SGHTA, CDR2 FQGNSA.

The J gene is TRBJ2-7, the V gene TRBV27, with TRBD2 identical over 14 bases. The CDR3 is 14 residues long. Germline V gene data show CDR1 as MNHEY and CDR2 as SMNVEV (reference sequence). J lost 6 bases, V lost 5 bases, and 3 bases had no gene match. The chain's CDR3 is CASSAGLAGVEQYF. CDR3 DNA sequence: TGTGCCAGCAGTGCGGGACTAGCGGGAGTCGAGCAGTACTTC.

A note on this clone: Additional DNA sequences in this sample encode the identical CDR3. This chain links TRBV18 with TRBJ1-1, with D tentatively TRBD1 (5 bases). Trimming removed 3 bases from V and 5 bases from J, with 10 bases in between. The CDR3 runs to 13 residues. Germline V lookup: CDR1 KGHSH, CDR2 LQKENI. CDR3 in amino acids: CASSPGGRTEAFF. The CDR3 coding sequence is TGTGCCAGCTCACCGGGGGGAAGAACTGAAGCTTTCTTT.

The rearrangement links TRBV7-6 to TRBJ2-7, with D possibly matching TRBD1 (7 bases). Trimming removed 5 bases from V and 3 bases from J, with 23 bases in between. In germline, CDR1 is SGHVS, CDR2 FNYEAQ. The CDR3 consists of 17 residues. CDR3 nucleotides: TGTGCCAGCAGCCGAGACTCTATCGGAGGGGGCGACTACGAGCAGTACTTC. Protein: CASSRDSIGGGDYEQYF.

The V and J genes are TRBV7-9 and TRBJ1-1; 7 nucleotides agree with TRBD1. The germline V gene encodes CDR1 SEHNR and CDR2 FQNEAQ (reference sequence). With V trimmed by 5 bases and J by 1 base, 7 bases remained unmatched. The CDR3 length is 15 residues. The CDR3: CASSIWDSRNTEAFF. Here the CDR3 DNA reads TGTGCCAGCAGCATATGGGACAGCAGGAACACTGAAGCTTTCTTT.

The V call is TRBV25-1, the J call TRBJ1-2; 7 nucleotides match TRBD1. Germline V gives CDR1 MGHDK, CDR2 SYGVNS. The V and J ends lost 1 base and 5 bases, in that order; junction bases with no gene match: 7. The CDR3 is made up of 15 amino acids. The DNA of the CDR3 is TGTGCCAGCAGTGAATCCTCAATCAGGGGGTATGGCTACACCTTC. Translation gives CASSESSIRGYGYTF.

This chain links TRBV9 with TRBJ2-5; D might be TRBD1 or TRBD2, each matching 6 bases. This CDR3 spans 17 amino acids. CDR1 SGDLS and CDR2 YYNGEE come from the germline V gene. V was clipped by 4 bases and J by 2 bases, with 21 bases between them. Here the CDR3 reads CASSSRRDIQLQETQYF. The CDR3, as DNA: TGTGCCAGCAGCTCTCGGCGGGACATCCAACTTCAAGAGACCCAGTACTTC.

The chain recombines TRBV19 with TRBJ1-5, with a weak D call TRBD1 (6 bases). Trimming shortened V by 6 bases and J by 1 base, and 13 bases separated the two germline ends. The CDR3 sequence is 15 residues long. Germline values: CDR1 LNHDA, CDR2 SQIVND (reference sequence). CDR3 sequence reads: CASRVQGLSNQPQHF. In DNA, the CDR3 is TGTGCCAGTAGGGTACAGGGTCTAAGCAATCAGCCCCAGCATTTT.

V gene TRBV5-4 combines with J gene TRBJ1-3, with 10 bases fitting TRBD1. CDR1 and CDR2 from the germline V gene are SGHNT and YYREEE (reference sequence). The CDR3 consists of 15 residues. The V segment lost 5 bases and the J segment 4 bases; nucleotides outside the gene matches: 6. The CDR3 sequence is CASSLTGGLGNTIYF. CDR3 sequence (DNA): TGTGCCAGCAGTCTGACAGGGGGCTTAGGAAACACCATATATTTT.

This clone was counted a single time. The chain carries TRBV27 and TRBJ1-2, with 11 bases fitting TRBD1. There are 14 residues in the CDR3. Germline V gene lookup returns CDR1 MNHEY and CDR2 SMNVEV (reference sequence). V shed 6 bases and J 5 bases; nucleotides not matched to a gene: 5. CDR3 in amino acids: CASSPWDRGYGYTF. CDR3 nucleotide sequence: TGTGCCAGCAGCCCATGGGACAGGGGGTATGGCTACACCTTC.

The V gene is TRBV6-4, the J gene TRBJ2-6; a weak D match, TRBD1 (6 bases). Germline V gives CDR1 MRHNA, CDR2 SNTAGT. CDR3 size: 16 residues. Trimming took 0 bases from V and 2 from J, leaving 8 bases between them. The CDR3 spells CASSDSNRAGANVLTF. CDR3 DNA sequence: TGTGCCAGCAGTGACTCAAACAGGGCTGGGGCCAACGTCCTGACTTTC.

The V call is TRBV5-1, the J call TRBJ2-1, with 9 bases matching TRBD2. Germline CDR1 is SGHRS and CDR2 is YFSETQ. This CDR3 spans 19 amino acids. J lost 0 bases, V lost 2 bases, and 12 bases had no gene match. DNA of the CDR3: TGCGCCAGCAGCTTCATCCCCTCTAGCGGGGCGAGCTCCTACAATGAGCAGTTCTTC. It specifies CASSFIPSSGASSYNEQFF.

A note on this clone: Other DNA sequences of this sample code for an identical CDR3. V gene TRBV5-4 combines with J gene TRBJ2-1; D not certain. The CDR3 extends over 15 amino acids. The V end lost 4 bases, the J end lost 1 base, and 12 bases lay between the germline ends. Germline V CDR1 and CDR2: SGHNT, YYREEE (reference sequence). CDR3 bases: TGTGCCAGCAGCCCCGGACCCAGTTCCTACAATGAGCAGTTCTTC. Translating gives CASSPGPSSYNEQFF.

The CDR3 region has the DNA TGTGCCAGCTCTCGGACTAGCGGGGCCTCCTACGAGCAGTACTTC. Protein sequence: CASSRTSGASYEQYF. The genes are TRBV18 and TRBJ2-7; 12 positions agree with TRBD2. Trimming took 6 bases from V and 0 from J; bases not matched to a gene: 3. CDR3 length: 15 amino acids. Germline V gene data show CDR1 as KGHSH and CDR2 as LQKENI.

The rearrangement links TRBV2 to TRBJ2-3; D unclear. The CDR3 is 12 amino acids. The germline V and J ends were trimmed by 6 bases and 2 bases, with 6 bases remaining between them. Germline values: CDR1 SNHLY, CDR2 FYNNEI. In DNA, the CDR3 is TGTGCCAGCAGCCCGAACACAGATACGCAGTATTTT. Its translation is CASSPNTDTQYF. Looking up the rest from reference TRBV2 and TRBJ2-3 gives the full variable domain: EPEVTQTPSHQVTQMGQEVILRCVPISNHLYFYWYRQILGQKVEFLVSFYNNEISEKSEIFDDQFSVERPDGSNFTLKIRSTKLEDSAMYFCASSPNTDTQYFGPGTRLTVL.

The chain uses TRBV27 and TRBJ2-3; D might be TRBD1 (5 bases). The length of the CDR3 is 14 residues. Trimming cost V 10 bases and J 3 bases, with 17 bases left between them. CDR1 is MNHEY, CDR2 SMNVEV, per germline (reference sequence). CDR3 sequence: CATSLGRGTDTQYF. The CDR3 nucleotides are TGTGCCACCTCTTTAGGTAGGGGTACAGATACGCAGTATTTT.

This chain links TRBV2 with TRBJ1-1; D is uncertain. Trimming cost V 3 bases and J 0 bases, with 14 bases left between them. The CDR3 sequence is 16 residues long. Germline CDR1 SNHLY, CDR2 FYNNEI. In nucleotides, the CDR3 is TGTGCCAGCAGTGACATCGAAAAATGGGTGAACACTGAAGCTTTCTTT. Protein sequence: CASSDIEKWVNTEAFF.

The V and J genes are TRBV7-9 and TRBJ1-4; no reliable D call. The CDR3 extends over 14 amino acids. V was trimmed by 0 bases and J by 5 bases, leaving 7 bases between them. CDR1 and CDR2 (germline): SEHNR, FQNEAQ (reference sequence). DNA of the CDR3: TGTGCCAGCAGCTTAGCGGGAAAAAATGAAAAACTGTTTTTT. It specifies CASSLAGKNEKLFF.

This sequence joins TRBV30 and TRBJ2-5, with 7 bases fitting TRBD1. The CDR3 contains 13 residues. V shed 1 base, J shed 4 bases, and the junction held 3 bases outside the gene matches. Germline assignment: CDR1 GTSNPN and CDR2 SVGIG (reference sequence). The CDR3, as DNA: TGTGCCTGGAGTGCAGGGGGAATAGAGACCCAGTACTTC. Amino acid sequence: CAWSAGGIETQYF. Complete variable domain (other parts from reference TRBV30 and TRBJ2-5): SQTIHQWPATLVQPVGSPLSLECTVEGTSNPNLYWYRQAAGRGLQLLFYSVGIGQISSEVPQNLSASRPQDRQFILSSKKLLLSDSGFYLCAWSAGGIETQYFGPGTRLLVL.

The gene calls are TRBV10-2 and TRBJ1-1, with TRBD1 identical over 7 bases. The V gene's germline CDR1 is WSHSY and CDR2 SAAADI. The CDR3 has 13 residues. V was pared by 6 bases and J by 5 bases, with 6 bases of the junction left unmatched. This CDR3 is CASRAGGRTEAFF. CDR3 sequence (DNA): TGCGCCAGCAGGGCAGGGGGGCGGACTGAAGCTTTCTTT.

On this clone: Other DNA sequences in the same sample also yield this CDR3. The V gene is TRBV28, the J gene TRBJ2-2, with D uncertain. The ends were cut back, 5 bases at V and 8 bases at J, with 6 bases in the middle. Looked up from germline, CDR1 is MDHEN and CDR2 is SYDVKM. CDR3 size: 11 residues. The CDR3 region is CASSGAGELFF. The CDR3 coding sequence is TGTGCCAGCAGTGGCGCTGGGGAGCTGTTTTTT.

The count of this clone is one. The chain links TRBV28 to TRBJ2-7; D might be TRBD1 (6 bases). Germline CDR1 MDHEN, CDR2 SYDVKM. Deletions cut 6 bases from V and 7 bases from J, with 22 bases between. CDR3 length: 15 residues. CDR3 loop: CASRPSQGWHVEQYF. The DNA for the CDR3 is TGTGCCAGCAGGCCCTCCCAGGGGTGGCATGTGGAGCAGTACTTC.

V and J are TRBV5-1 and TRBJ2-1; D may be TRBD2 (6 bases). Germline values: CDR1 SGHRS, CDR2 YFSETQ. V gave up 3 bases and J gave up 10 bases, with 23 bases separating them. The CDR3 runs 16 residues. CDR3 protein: CASSWGERPTRTEQFF. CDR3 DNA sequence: TGCGCCAGCAGCTGGGGGGAGAGACCGACGAGAACCGAGCAGTTCTTC.

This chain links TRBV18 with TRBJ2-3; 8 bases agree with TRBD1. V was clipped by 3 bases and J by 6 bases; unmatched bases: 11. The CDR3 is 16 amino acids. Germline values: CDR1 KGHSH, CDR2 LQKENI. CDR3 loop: CASSPATGVRWDTQYF. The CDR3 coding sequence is TGTGCCAGCTCACCCGCGACAGGGGTACGATGGGATACGCAGTATTTT.

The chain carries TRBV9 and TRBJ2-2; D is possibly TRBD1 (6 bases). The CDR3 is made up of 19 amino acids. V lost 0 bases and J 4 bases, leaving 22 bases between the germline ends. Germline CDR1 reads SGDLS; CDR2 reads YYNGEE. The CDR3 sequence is CASSVGPGDVIIRTGELFF. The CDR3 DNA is TGTGCCAGCAGCGTAGGGCCAGGGGACGTGATTATTCGCACCGGGGAGCTGTTTTTT.